This is a list of T cell receptor beta chains from one sample in a study of cytomegalovirus exposure and HLA in healthy donors. The assay was immunoSEQ multiplex PCR, and TCRdb's table has in-frame clones only and misses some. The sample has under 130,000 clones; 65% to 80% are singletons. The sample consisted of PBMCs. The receptor source for this set is a woman aged 18-29 years in good health and CMV-seropositive. Each CDR3 is given without its conserved first and last residue.

j_call,v_call,cdr3_aa
TRBJ2-2,TRBV18,ASSPLDRGYTGELF
TRBJ2-3,TRBV11-1,ASSFDRGDTQY
TRBJ1-2,TRBV4-2,ASSQGRGQANYGYT
TRBJ2-2,TRBV10-1,ASSYRRNTGELF
TRBJ2-7,TRBV7-6,ASSSSGSGSYEQY
TRBJ1-6,TRBV6-1,ASRTDRGNSPLH
TRBJ2-5,TRBV18,ASSQSPDRGQETQY
TRBJ1-5,TRBV7-2,ASSLKDRGDQPQH
TRBJ2-7,TRBV6-5,ASRPGTGDPYEQY
TRBJ2-7,TRBV19,ASSSTGDYEQY
TRBJ1-4,TRBV5-1,ASSPNVGENEKLF
TRBJ2-2,TRBV19,ASSMGGLGVELF
TRBJ2-7,TRBV4-2,ASGGANEQY
TRBJ2-3,TRBV9,ASRGIGGDTQY
TRBJ1-2,TRBV2,ASSSGTGEGYT
TRBJ2-5,TRBV5-1,ASSPGTRQQTQY
TRBJ1-4,TRBV5-8,ASSPRRGIREKLF
TRBJ2-3,TRBV4-3,ASSQDGGTGYTDTQY
TRBJ2-7,TRBV15,ATSRGTSGGYEQY
TRBJ1-2,TRBV2,ASKEQGVTCGYT
TRBJ2-2,TRBV16,ASSHLGRGTGELF
TRBJ2-7,TRBV7-2,ASSPQAYEQY
TRBJ1-1,TRBV27,ASSTTGRTGLAF
TRBJ1-2,TRBV4-1,ASSHPPGQGVRDGYT
TRBJ2-7,TRBV13,ATAAGDWSSYEQY
TRBJ2-1,TRBV9,ASSLPKGAGRGPYNEQF
TRBJ2-3,TRBV6-1,ASSLGDATDTQY
TRBJ2-2,TRBV10-3,AISEQQAGELF
TRBJ1-1,TRBV19,ASSMVSYEAF
TRBJ2-1,TRBV11-3,ASSLGLNSGTGYNNEQF
TRBJ1-2,TRBV2,ASTGTVYGYT
TRBJ2-2,TRBV7-6,ASSLAGRGSTGELF
-,TRBV11-2,ASSLDTYEQY
TRBJ2-7,TRBV29-1,SVQGAGHGEQY
TRBJ1-1,TRBV13,ASSLGATRDRINTEAF
TRBJ1-2,TRBV13,ASSPLGGLYGYT
TRBJ1-2,TRBV15,ATSNDRVGGYT
TRBJ1-5,TRBV5-1,ASSLGGRASNQPQH
TRBJ2-7,TRBV6-1,ASRKELAGSYEQY
TRBJ2-5,TRBV7-9,ASSFLAGDETQY
TRBJ2-1,TRBV27,ASGTSANEQF
TRBJ2-3,TRBV2,ASPGGPTDTQY
TRBJ2-1,TRBV7-9,ASSLGSSGRDEQF
TRBJ2-3,TRBV5-4,ASSPGQTFLYTQY
TRBJ1-5,TRBV6-1,ASSWTSSNQPQH
TRBJ2-7,TRBV5-1,ASSRDRGGYEQY
TRBJ1-2,TRBV5-1,ASARDNLNYGYT